Listed below are T cell receptor beta chains from one sample, sequenced in a study of a mutant IDH1 vaccine in newly diagnosed glioma. These receptors lack a known antigen. Clones were read by immunoSEQ multiplex PCR, and TCRdb kept only the in-frame ones, dropping some. Of about 28,000 clones listed, roughly 80% are singletons. This specimen was PBMCs, taken from a glioma patient whose treatment included an IDH1 peptide vaccine. Receptors originate from a woman younger than 45 with glioma. Each CDR3 is given with its conserved first and last residue. Expanded clones get a size class; other rows say once, few or many, or leave the size out.

J gene | V gene | clone size | CDR3 protein
TRBJ1-6 | TRBV7-2 | . | CASSPRTANSPLHF
TRBJ1-2 | TRBV19 | . | CASSTGTGGEENGYTF
TRBJ1-4 | TRBV4-1 | medium-sized | CASSPGEKLFF
TRBJ2-6 | TRBV30 | . | CAWSAGTGGSGANVLTF
TRBJ2-7 | TRBV6-5 | . | CASSYAGTPEQYF
TRBJ1-1 | TRBV6-4 | . | CASSEVGTGATEAFF
TRBJ1-5 | TRBV5-1 | . | CASSLGSVNQPQHF
TRBJ2-7 | TRBV27 | . | CASSWNRVYEQYF
TRBJ1-5 | TRBV19 | . | CASGLRDPGSQHF
TRBJ1-1 | TRBV4-3 | . | CASSQEGYMNTEAFF
TRBJ1-1 | TRBV27 | . | CASSLTGNTEAFF
TRBJ1-1 | TRBV5-1 | once | CASSLDITQQGARVGNPEAFF
TRBJ1-5 | TRBV5-1 | . | CASGIRDSYQPQHF
TRBJ2-7 | TRBV15 | . | CATTLGQGSYEQYF
TRBJ1-1 | TRBV19 | . | CASRSPRGRGNTEAFF
TRBJ2-1 | TRBV4-3 | . | CASSLDGRLWDNEQFF
TRBJ2-7 | TRBV30 | . | CACSPPGAAYEQYF
TRBJ2-7 | TRBV6-5 | medium-sized | CASSYGSGRDEQYF
TRBJ1-1 | TRBV5-8 | . | CASSLDQSDTEAFF
TRBJ1-5 | TRBV6-1 | . | CASSEREGTTPQPQHF
TRBJ1-2 | TRBV6-5 | few | CASSYRPGSGYTF
TRBJ2-7 | TRBV5-8 | . | CASSLPGVGEQYF
TRBJ1-1 | TRBV19 | once | CASSSPPGTGVNTEAFF
TRBJ2-3 | TRBV5-1 | . | CASSLRPWREQYF
TRBJ1-1 | TRBV2 | . | CASAGRGNTEAFF
TRBJ2-5 | TRBV14 | . | CASSQRRGETQYF
TRBJ2-3 | TRBV6-5 | once | CASSYSAQSTDTQYF
TRBJ2-1 | TRBV6-5 | . | CASSPTSGGWDEQFF
TRBJ2-3 | TRBV7-2 | . | CASSFTGGGTDTQYF
TRBJ2-7 | TRBV6-5 | . | CASSSMGLAGSYEQYF
TRBJ2-5 | TRBV7-6 | . | CASSLDWRGEETQYF
TRBJ2-5 | TRBV5-1 | . | CASSLGLQETQYF